This T cell receptor beta chain is from a study of tumor and adjacent non-tumor tissue in lung cancer (dated 2018 in TCRdb). With respect to the entire study: The cohort included more than nine adenocarcinoma, 2 squamous cell carcinoma and 1 small cell lung cancer patients. For each patient, one tumor sample and one normal lung sample were taken, giving thirty paired specimens that underwent TCRbeta CDR3 sequencing. Ages among the roughly 15 patients ranged from about 30 to 85 years, there were 10 men and 5 women, and disease was at TNM stage I to III. A total of 95 million to 150 million productive TCRbeta reads were generated by sequencing, corresponding to an average of around 3.8 million reads per sample. The study compared bulk TCRbeta repertoires from lung tumor tissue and matched distant non-tumor lung tissue of some 14 lung cancer patients. General study outcomes and caveats: Significantly higher TCR diversity (inverse Simpson) was observed in tumor tissue than in normal lung tissue (around 450 vs 150, P = 0.0075, Mann-Whitney U test). The top 100 clones accounted for a significantly larger cumulative portion of the repertoire in normal lung than in tumor tissue. Only around 16 patients were in the cohort, and the authors stated that larger samples and more detailed clinical data are needed. Younger patients had significantly higher TCR diversity, and higher tumor TCR diversity was associated with shorter overall and disease-free survival. The sequencing platform is not named in the methods, and unique molecular identifiers are not mentioned. Because peripheral blood was not sequenced, the blood TCRbeta repertoires of the lung cancer patients in the study went unexamined.

The library came from multiplex PCR. Sequencing was carried out with an Illumina HiSeq 2500. TCRbeta libraries were constructed through three rounds of nested PCR with primers (Table S4) according to protocols adapted from ARM-PCR. Before sequencing, PCR products in the 200-500 bp range were cut out of the gel and cleaned up using the QIAquick gel extraction kit. The paper's processing steps were these. Reads were cleaned using Trimmomatic, were merged into complete CDR3 sequences using FLASH, and were assigned to V(D)J germline segments using MiTCR. Clonal diversity was calculated as the inverse Simpson's index using VDJtools. In-frame sequences lacking a premature stop codon were counted as productive reads. TCRdb itself trimmed the public reads at Q25 with fastp, ran MiXCR and retained productive beta chains. Duplicate CDR3 protein sequences are folded into a single record with the most common DNA and genes. The V and J calls reflect TCRdb's pipeline rather than the authors' work. The sample records approximately 70,000 distinct CDR3 sequences, roughly 72% of which are singletons. Approximately 28% of the sample is in the top ten clones.

From a lookup of the germline V gene, CDR1 and CDR2 are SGHRS and YFSETQ. Cut back by 0 bases and 1 base, the V and J ends lie 4 bases apart. Taken from cysteine to phenylalanine, the CDR3 has 13 residues. The only DNA kept is the CDR3, 39 bases in frame from the first base. This clonotype was found many times. Its antigen is still unknown. The input lacks base qualities; no much larger clone sits a single base away. Bulk unsorted tissue served as the source for RNA extraction, and RNA quality was assessed using a NanoDrop ND-1000 and an Agilent 2100. The donors were newly diagnosed lung cancer patients admitted for thoracic surgery in China from August to November 2014 who had not received prior chemotherapy. Patients who had received previous radiotherapy or chemotherapy, or who had another concurrent cancer, were excluded from the study. Surgical tissue pieces of 1-2 cm3 were preserved in RNAlater solution and were kept at -80 degrees C until use.

Material: lung tumor tissue. Recombination joined TRBV5-1 with TRBJ2-5, with no reliable assignment of the D segment. This receptor was obtained from a man aged 60 to 69 with non-small cell lung cancer. The CDR3 sequence is CASSLDSQETQYF. The nucleotides read TGCGCCAGCAGCTTGGATAGCCAAGAGACCCAGTACTTC.